This TCR beta chain was recorded in a study of blood T cell repertoires in COVID-19. In the study overall: COVID-19 samples, acute and convalescent, were from the United States, Italy and Spain. Nucleic acid was either cDNA or gDNA, and it came from T cells, B-cell-depleted T cells, or PBMCs.

How the authors handled the data: The assay estimated nucleated cells by amplifying reference gene primers. TCRdb keeps only in-frame clones here, not all; method: immunoSEQ multiplex PCR. V, J and clone size were drawn from that table, and D and trimming were deduced from the DNA. The repertoire holds over 120,000 clones, with roughly 87% as singletons. The germline V gene has CDR1 PRHDT and CDR2 FYEKMQ (reference sequence). Trimming pared 5 bases from V and 4 bases from J, leaving 18 bases between. The CDR3 covers 16 residues. The source is a woman aged 45-59 years with acute or convalescent COVID-19. The source material was peripheral blood. The rearrangement links TRBV13 to TRBJ1-3; D may be TRBD1 (5 bases). The CDR3 coding sequence is TGTGCCAGCAGCCGGAGGGGCCCAGGACGAGGAAACACCATATATTTT. Translating gives CASSRRGPGRGNTIYF.